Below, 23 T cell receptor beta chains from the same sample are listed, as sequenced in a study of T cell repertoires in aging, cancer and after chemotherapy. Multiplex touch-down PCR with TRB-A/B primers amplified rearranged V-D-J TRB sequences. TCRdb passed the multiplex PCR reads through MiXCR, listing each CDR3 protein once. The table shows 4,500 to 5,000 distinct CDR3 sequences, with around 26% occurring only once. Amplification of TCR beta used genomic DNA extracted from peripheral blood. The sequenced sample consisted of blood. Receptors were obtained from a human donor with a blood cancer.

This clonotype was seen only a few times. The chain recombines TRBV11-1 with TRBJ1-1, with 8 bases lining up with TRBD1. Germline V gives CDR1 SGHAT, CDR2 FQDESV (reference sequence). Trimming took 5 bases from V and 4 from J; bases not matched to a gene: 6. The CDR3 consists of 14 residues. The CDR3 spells CASSPFTGGTEAFF. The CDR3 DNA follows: TGTGCCAGCAGCCCATTTACAGGGGGCACTGAAGCTTTCTTT.

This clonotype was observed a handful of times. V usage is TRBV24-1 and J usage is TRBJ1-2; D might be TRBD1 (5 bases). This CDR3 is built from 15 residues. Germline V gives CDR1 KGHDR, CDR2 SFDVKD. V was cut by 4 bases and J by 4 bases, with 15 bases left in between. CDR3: CATSDHGDGLYGYTF. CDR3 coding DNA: TGTGCCACCAGTGACCACGGGGACGGCCTCTATGGCTACACCTTC.

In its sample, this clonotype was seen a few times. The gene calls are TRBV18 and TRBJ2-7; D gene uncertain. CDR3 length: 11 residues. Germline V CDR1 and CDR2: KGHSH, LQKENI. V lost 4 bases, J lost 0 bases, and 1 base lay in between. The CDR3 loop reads CASSHSYEQYF. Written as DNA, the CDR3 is TGTGCCAGCTCACACTCCTACGAGCAGTACTTC.

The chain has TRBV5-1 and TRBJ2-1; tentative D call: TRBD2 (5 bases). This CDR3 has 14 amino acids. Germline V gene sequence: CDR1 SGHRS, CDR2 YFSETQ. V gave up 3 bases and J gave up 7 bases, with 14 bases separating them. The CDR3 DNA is TGCGCCAGCAGCTGGGGAGCCATTGCGAATGAGCAGTTCTTC. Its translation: CASSWGAIANEQFF.

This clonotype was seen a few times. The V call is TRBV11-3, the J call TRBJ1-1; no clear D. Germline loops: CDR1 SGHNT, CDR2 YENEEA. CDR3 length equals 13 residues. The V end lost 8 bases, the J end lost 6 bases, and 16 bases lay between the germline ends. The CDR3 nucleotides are TGTGCCAGCGCTACCACGGGGAGGGCTGAAGCTTTCTTT. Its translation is CASATTGRAEAFF.

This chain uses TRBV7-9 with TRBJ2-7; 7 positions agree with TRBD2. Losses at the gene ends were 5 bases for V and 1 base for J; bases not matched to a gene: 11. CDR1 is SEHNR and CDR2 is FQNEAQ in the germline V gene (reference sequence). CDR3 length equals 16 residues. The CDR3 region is CASSPPGLAVSYEQYF. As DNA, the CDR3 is TGTGCCAGCAGCCCACCTGGGCTAGCGGTATCCTACGAGCAGTACTTC. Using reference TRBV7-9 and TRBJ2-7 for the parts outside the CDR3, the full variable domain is DTGVSQNPRHKITKRGQNVTFRCDPISEHNRLYWYRQTLGQGPEFLTYFQNEAQLEKSRLLSDRFSAERPKGSFSTLEIQRTEQGDSAMYLCASSPPGLAVSYEQYFGPGTRLTVT.

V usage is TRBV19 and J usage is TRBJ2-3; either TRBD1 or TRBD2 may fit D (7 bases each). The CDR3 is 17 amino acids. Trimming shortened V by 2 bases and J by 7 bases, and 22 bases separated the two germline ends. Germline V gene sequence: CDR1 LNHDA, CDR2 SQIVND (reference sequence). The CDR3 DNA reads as TGTGCCAGTAGTATACCCCAGGGGGGGGGCTTATTATATACGCAGTATTTT. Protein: CASSIPQGGGLLYTQYF.

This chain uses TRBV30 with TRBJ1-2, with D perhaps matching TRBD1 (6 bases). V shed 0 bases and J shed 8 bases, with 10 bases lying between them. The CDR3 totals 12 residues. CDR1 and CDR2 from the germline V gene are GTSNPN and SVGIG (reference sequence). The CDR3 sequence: CAWSVQQGGYTF. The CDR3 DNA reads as TGTGCCTGGAGTGTACAACAGGGCGGCTACACCTTC.

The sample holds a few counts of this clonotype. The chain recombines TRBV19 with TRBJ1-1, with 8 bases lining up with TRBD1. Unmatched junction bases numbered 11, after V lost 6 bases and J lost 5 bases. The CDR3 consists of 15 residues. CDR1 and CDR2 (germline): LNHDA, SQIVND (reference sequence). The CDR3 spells CASRDGQGGLTEAFF. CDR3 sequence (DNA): TGTGCCAGTAGGGATGGACAGGGAGGGTTGACTGAAGCTTTCTTT. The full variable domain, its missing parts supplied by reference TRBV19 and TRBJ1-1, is DGGITQSPKYLFRKEGQNVTLSCEQNLNHDAMYWYRQDPGQGLRLIYYSQIVNDFQKGDIAEGYSVSREKKESFPLTVTSAQKNPTAFYLCASRDGQGGLTEAFFGQGTRLTVV.

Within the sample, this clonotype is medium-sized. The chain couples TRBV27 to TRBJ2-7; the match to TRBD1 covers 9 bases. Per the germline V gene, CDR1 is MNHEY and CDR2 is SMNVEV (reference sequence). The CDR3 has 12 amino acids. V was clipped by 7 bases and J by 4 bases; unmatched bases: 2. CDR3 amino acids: CASTDRGYEQYF. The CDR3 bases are TGTGCCAGCACGGACAGGGGATACGAGCAGTACTTC.

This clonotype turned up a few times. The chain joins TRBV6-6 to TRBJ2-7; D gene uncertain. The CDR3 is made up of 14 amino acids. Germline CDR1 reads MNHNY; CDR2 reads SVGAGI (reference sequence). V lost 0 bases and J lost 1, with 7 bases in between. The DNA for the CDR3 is TGTGCCAGCAGTTACTCGGAATCATCCTACGAGCAGTACTTC. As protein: CASSYSESSYEQYF.

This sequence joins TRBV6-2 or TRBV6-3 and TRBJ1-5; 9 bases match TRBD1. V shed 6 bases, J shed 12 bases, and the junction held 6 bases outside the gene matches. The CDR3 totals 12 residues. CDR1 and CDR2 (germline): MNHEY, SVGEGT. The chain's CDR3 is CASSRGTGNQHF. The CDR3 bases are TGTGCCAGCAGCCGAGGGACAGGGAACCAGCATTTT.

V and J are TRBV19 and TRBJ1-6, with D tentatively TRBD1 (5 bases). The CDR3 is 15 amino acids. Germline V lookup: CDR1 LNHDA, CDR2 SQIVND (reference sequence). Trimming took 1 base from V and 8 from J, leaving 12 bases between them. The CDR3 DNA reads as TGTGCCAGTAGTATAGGACGTCAGGGTCATTCACCCCTCCACTTT. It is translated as CASSIGRQGHSPLHF. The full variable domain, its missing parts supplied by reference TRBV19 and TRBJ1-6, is DGGITQSPKYLFRKEGQNVTLSCEQNLNHDAMYWYRQDPGQGLRLIYYSQIVNDFQKGDIAEGYSVSREKKESFPLTVTSAQKNPTAFYLCASSIGRQGHSPLHFGNGTRLTVT.

Here the CDR3 reads CASSKYRDRVSYEQYF. DNA of the CDR3: TGTGCCAGCTCGAAGTACCGGGACAGGGTATCCTACGAGCAGTACTTC. The J gene is TRBJ2-7, the V gene TRBV18; 9 nucleotides agree with TRBD1. The trim removed 6 bases at V and 1 base at J, leaving 10 bases unmatched. Germline CDR1 is KGHSH and CDR2 is LQKENI. CDR3 size: 16 residues.

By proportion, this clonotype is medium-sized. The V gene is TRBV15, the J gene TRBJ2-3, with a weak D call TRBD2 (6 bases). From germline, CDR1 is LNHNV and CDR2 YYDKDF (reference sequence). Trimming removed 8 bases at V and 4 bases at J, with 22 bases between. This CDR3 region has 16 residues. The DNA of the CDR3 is TGTGCCACCGTGGAGGGCGCCTTTTCGAGCGCAGATACGCAGTATTTT. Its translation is CATVEGAFSSADTQYF.

The CDR3 DNA sequence: TGCAGTGCTAGATTGTTGAACGAGCAGTACTTC. It codes for CSARLLNEQYF. The chain recombines TRBV20-1 with TRBJ2-7; the D is unclear. Germline lookup yields CDR1 DFQATT and CDR2 SNEGSKA (reference sequence). CDR3 size: 11 residues. V lost 2 bases and J 5 bases, leaving 7 bases between the germline ends.

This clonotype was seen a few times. The CDR3 DNA sequence: TGTGCCAGCACCCGTGTGCGAAGCACTAATGAAAAACTGTTTTTT. Amino acids: CASTRVRSTNEKLFF. This sequence joins TRBV27 and TRBJ1-4; D gene unclear. Germline loops: CDR1 MNHEY, CDR2 SMNVEV (reference sequence). The CDR3 loop spans 15 amino acids. Between the trimmed V and J ends, which lost 7 bases and 2 bases, there was a span of 14 bases.

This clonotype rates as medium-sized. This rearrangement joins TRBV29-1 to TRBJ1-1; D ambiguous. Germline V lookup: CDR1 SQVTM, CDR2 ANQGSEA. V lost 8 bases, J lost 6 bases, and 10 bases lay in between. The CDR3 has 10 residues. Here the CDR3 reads CSIGVAEAFF. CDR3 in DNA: TGCAGCATTGGTGTCGCTGAAGCTTTCTTT.

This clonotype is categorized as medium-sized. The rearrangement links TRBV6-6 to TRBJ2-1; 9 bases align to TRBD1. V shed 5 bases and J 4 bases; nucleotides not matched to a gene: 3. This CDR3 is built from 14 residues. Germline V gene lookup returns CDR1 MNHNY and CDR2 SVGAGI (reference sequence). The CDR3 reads CASSKGQGYNEQFF. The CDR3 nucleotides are TGTGCCAGCAGTAAGGGACAGGGATACAATGAGCAGTTCTTC.

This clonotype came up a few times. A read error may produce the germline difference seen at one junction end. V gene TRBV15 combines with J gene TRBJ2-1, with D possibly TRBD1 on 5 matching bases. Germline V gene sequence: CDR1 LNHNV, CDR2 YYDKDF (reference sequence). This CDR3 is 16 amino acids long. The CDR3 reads CATSGEQIRVRNEQFF. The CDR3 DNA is TGTGCCACCAGCGGAGAGCAGATCAGGGTTCGGAATGAGCAGTTCTTC.

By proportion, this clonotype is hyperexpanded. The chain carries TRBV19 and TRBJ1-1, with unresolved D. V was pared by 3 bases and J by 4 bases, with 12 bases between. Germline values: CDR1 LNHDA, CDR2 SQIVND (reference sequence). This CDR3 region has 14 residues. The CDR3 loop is CASSIMTPLTEAFF. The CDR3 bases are TGTGCCAGTAGTATTATGACACCTCTCACTGAAGCTTTCTTT.

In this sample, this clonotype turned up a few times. The CDR3 region is CATSRGQGQNSPLHF. CDR3 sequence (DNA): TGTGCCACCAGCAGAGGACAGGGCCAAAATTCACCCCTCCACTTT. The J gene is TRBJ1-6, the V gene TRBV15, with 7 bases identical to TRBD1. Trimming at V came to 1 base and at J to 7 bases, leaving 4 bases not matched to a gene. The CDR3 spans 15 residues. From germline, CDR1 is LNHNV and CDR2 YYDKDF (reference sequence).

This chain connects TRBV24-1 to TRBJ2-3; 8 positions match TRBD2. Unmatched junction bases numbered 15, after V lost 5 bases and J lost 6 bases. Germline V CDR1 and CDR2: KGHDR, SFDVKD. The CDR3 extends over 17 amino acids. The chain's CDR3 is CATSVGGAGGAQDTQYF. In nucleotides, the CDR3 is TGTGCCACCAGTGTCGGTGGGGCGGGAGGAGCCCAGGATACGCAGTATTTT.